The 8 T cell receptor beta chains below all came from one sample that was sequenced in a study of cytomegalovirus exposure and HLA in healthy donors. Primers for the PCR totalled 60 Vbeta and 13 Jbeta. This table comes from immunoSEQ multiplex PCR, and its TCRdb copy is limited to in-frame clones, with some not included. The table has over 80,000 clones, 65% to 80% seen once. The sequencing sample was made of PBMCs. The receptor set was obtained from a woman under 30 in good health and CMV-seropositive.

Here the CDR3 reads CASPRLNLNYNEQFF. CDR3 sequence (DNA): TGTGCCAGCCCTCGACTGAACCTCAACTACAATGAGCAGTTCTTC. The V call is TRBV2, the J call TRBJ2-1; D is unclear. V gave up 8 bases and J gave up 3 bases, with 17 bases separating them. Germline CDR1 reads SNHLY; CDR2 reads FYNNEI. There are 15 residues in the CDR3.

J is TRBJ1-4 and V is TRBV7-3; 11 bases are shared with TRBD1. Germline V CDR1 and CDR2: SGHTA, FQGTGA. CDR3 length equals 16 residues. J was trimmed by 7 bases and V by 2 bases; bases with no gene match: 6. The CDR3 nucleotides are TGTGCCAGCAGCTTATGGACAGGGGGCTGGGGTGAAAAACTGTTTTTT. Its protein product is CASSLWTGGWGEKLFF. Complete variable domain (other parts from reference TRBV7-3 and TRBJ1-4): GAGVSQTPSNKVTEKGKYVELRCDPISGHTALYWYRQSLGQGPEFLIYFQGTGAADDSGLPNDRFFAVRPEGSVSTLKIQRTERGDSAVYLCASSLWTGGWGEKLFFGSGTQLSVL.

Details on this clone: No conserved phenylalanine or tryptophan ends this CDR3, so it is likely a read error. The rearrangement joins TRBV6-1 to TRBJ1-3, with D possibly matching TRBD1 (6 bases). Trimming cost V 2 bases and J 4 bases, with 9 bases left between them. CDR1 and CDR2 (germline): MNHNS, SASEGT. The length of the CDR3 is 14 residues. The chain's CDR3 is CASSESGQGNTIYL. The CDR3 DNA reads TGTGCCAGCAGTGAATCGGGACAAGGAAACACCATATATCTT.

The chain uses TRBV4-1 and TRBJ1-5; TRBD1 agrees at 8 bases. V lost 3 bases and J lost 4; bases outside the gene matches: 8. Germline lookup yields CDR1 MGHRA and CDR2 YSYEKL. The CDR3 spans 16 residues. The CDR3 reads CASSHHPGQANQPQHF. Written as DNA, the CDR3 is TGCGCCAGCAGCCATCACCCGGGACAGGCTAATCAGCCCCAGCATTTT.

The chain combines TRBV30 with TRBJ1-2, with 7 positions matching TRBD1. CDR1 is GTSNPN and CDR2 is SVGIG in the germline V gene (reference sequence). After removal of 4 bases from V and 5 bases from J, the junction contained 7 bases not matched to a gene. This CDR3 region has 13 residues. CDR3 in DNA: TGTGCCTGGACGGGACAGATCTTTTATGGCTACACCTTC. This codes for CAWTGQIFYGYTF.

J is TRBJ2-1 and V is TRBV27; 8 bases align to TRBD2. The germline gives CDR1 MNHEY, CDR2 SMNVEV (reference sequence). The junction had 8 bases not matched to a gene; V was cut back by 3 bases and J by 7 bases. The CDR3 covers 15 residues. Written as DNA, the CDR3 is TGTGCCAGCAGTTTGGGTAGCGGGAAATTAAATGAGCAGTTCTTC. Its protein is CASSLGSGKLNEQFF.

The V call is TRBV18, the J call TRBJ1-2; D is unclear. The CDR3 has 15 residues. The germline V and J ends were trimmed by 2 bases and 3 bases, with 13 bases remaining between them. CDR1 is KGHSH, CDR2 LQKENI, per germline. CDR3 coding DNA: TGTGCCAGCTCACCAGGGAGGGAGCTGGACTATGGCTACACCTTC. This sequence encodes CASSPGRELDYGYTF.

This clone has more than one count but fewer than ten. The gene calls are TRBV18 and TRBJ1-5; 7 nucleotides line up with TRBD1. Germline V gene sequence: CDR1 KGHSH, CDR2 LQKENI. J gave up 3 bases and V 2 bases, and 1 base lay outside the gene matches. This CDR3 region has 14 residues. The CDR3 spells CASSPTGANQPQHF. For the CDR3, the DNA is TGTGCCAGCTCACCAACAGGGGCCAATCAGCCCCAGCATTTT.